One sample yielded the 25 T cell receptor beta chains listed below, sequenced in a study of T cell responses to AZD1222 COVID-19 vaccine. TCRdb keeps only in-frame clones here, not all; method: immunoSEQ multiplex PCR. The table records approximately 150,000 clones, 92% of them present only once. The sequences come from peripheral blood, collected 28 days after the second AZD1222 dose. The origin of the receptors is an adult who received the AZD1222 COVID-19 vaccine.

This chain links TRBV4-1 with TRBJ2-3; perhaps TRBD1 as D (6 bases). Between the trimmed V and J ends, which lost 1 base and 1 base, there was a span of 9 bases. The CDR3 spans 15 residues. Germline V gene data show CDR1 as MGHRA and CDR2 as YSYEKL. CDR3 coding DNA: TGCGCCAGCAGCCAAGCACAGGGTGGCACAGATACGCAGTATTTT. This gives the protein CASSQAQGGTDTQYF.

The chain links TRBV5-1 to TRBJ1-1, with 7 nucleotides matching TRBD1. V gave up 2 bases and J gave up 0 bases; unmatched junction bases: 4. From germline, CDR1 is SGHRS and CDR2 YFSETQ. This CDR3 has 15 amino acids. CDR3 region: CASSFTGTVNTEAFF. The CDR3 nucleotides are TGCGCCAGCAGCTTTACCGGGACAGTGAACACTGAAGCTTTCTTT.

This clone was recorded a few times. This sequence joins TRBV11-2 and TRBJ2-5, with 11 bases aligning to TRBD2. The CDR3 is 15 amino acids. The V and J ends lost 3 bases and 5 bases, in that order; junction bases with no gene match: 5. Germline-derived CDR1 and CDR2 are SGHAT and FQNNGV. The CDR3 spells CASSFLAGGGETQYF. DNA for the CDR3: TGTGCCAGCAGCTTTCTAGCGGGGGGCGGGGAGACCCAGTACTTC.

This chain links TRBV3-1 (or the pseudogene TRBV3-2) with TRBJ1-2; D gene ambiguous. Germline V gives CDR1 LGHDT, CDR2 YNNKEL (reference sequence). This CDR3 is 11 amino acids long. V lost 6 bases and J lost 8, with 10 bases in between. The CDR3 nucleotides read TGTGCCAGCAGTGCTCCGGGGGGCTACACCTTC. Translating gives CASSAPGGYTF.

The V gene is TRBV7-7, the J gene TRBJ2-2; 11 bases are a match to TRBD2. The CDR3 totals 16 residues. The germline gives CDR1 SSHAT, CDR2 FNYEAQ (reference sequence). J gave up 4 bases and V 4 bases, and 5 bases lay outside the gene matches. CDR3 protein: CASSSLAGGPTGELFF. As DNA, the CDR3 is TGTGCCAGCAGCTCGTTAGCGGGAGGGCCCACCGGGGAGCTGTTTTTT.

V and J are TRBV3-1 (or the pseudogene TRBV3-2) and TRBJ1-3; D gene unclear. CDR3 length: 15 residues. Germline values: CDR1 LGHDT, CDR2 YNNKEL (reference sequence). V lost 0 bases and J 3 bases, leaving 9 bases between the germline ends. The CDR3 DNA reads TGTGCCAGCAGCCAAGACGGGAACGATGGAAACACCATATATTTT. This translates into CASSQDGNDGNTIYF.

This clone was seen only once. V is TRBV2 and J is TRBJ2-1, with 8 bases aligning to TRBD1. The CDR3 length is 16 residues. Germline trimming cut 4 bases from V and 1 base from J; bases unmatched to any gene: 6. Germline-derived CDR1 and CDR2 are SNHLY and FYNNEI. CDR3 sequence (DNA): TGTGCCAGCAGTGTCGGACAGGGTTGGTCCTACAATGAGCAGTTCTTC. This sequence encodes CASSVGQGWSYNEQFF. Together with reference TRBV2 and TRBJ2-1, the CDR3 gives the full variable domain: EPEVTQTPSHQVTQMGQEVILRCVPISNHLYFYWYRQILGQKVEFLVSFYNNEISEKSEIFDDQFSVERPDGSNFTLKIRSTKLEDSAMYFCASSVGQGWSYNEQFFGPGTRLTVL.

The CDR3 spells CASSYPGLASTDTQYF. CDR3 sequence (DNA): TGTGCCAGCAGTTACCCGGGACTAGCTAGCACAGATACGCAGTATTTT. The chain has TRBV6-2 or TRBV6-3 and TRBJ2-3; TRBD2 agrees at 9 bases. Trimming cost V 2 bases and J 0 bases; bases outside gene matches: 3. This CDR3 has 16 amino acids. Germline assignment: CDR1 MNHEY and CDR2 SVGEGT.

This clone came up a few times. The chain joins TRBV3-1 (or the pseudogene TRBV3-2) to TRBJ1-1; D is undetermined. The CDR3 has 13 amino acids. V lost 2 bases to trimming and J lost 3 bases, with 7 bases between them. Germline lookup yields CDR1 LGHDT and CDR2 YNNKEL (reference sequence). DNA of the CDR3: TGTGCCAGCAGCCAACAGGTTGACACTGAAGCTTTCTTT. Translating gives CASSQQVDTEAFF.

The V and J genes are TRBV28 and TRBJ1-1; TRBD1 might be the D (5 bases). There are 11 residues in the CDR3. Germline V gene sequence: CDR1 MDHEN, CDR2 SYDVKM. V lost 0 bases and J lost 9, with 5 bases in between. The CDR3 DNA sequence: TGTGCCAGCAGTTTATGGGACAAAGCTTTCTTT. Amino acid sequence: CASSLWDKAFF. The variable domain in full, completed from reference TRBV28 and TRBJ1-1, reads DVKVTQSSRYLVKRTGEKVFLECVQDMDHENMFWYRQDPGLGLRLIYFSYDVKMKEKGDIPEGYSVSREKKERFSLILESASTNQTSMYLCASSLWDKAFFGQGTRLTVV.

The CDR3 nucleotides read TGCGCCAGCAGCCAAGAAGGGCGGCAGACCCAGTACTTC. Protein: CASSQEGRQTQYF. This sequence joins TRBV4-3 and TRBJ2-5; D is unresolved. The V end was cut by 0 bases, the J end by 6 bases, with 8 bases between. The germline gives CDR1 LGHNA, CDR2 YSLEER. This CDR3 spans 13 amino acids.

The rearrangement uses TRBV12-3 or TRBV12-4 and TRBJ2-3; D not certain. The V and J ends lost 5 bases and 2 bases respectively, with 5 bases between them. The length of the CDR3 is 12 residues. Written as DNA, the CDR3 is TGTGCCAGCAGTCCCAACACAGATACGCAGTATTTT. It codes for CASSPNTDTQYF.

V is TRBV12-3 or TRBV12-4 and J is TRBJ2-1; D gene unclear. Trimming took off 5 bases at V and 11 bases at J, with 13 bases between the two ends. This CDR3 comprises 12 residues. This CDR3 is CASSVARVQQFF. The CDR3 bases are TGTGCCAGCAGTGTCGCCCGCGTCCAGCAGTTCTTC.

The genes are TRBV2 and TRBJ2-3, with a possible D match to TRBD1 (5 bases). Germline V gene lookup returns CDR1 SNHLY and CDR2 FYNNEI. V lost 5 bases and J lost 4, with 7 bases in between. The CDR3 covers 12 residues. The CDR3 sequence is CASSQGADTQYF. CDR3 DNA sequence: TGTGCCAGCAGTCAGGGTGCAGATACGCAGTATTTT.

This clone was seen just once. The CDR3 DNA sequence: TGTGCCAGCAGCCCCCGGACTAGCGGTCCTCAGACCCAGTACTTC. This codes for CASSPRTSGPQTQYF. The chain combines TRBV7-7 with TRBJ2-5; 10 bases are a match to TRBD2. CDR1 and CDR2 from the germline V gene are SSHAT and FNYEAQ (reference sequence). Unmatched junction bases numbered 9, after V lost 5 bases and J lost 6 bases. The CDR3 length is 15 residues.

V and J are TRBV6-5 and TRBJ2-2; D gene uncertain. V gave up 0 bases and J gave up 1 base, with 6 bases separating them. CDR3 length: 15 residues. Per the germline V gene, CDR1 is MNHEY and CDR2 is SVGAGI. The CDR3 here is CASSYSIQNTGELFF. In DNA form, the CDR3 reads TGTGCCAGCAGTTACTCGATACAGAACACCGGGGAGCTGTTTTTT.

This clone appeared a few times. CDR3 in amino acids: CASSFYPIRGCLSYEQYF. The CDR3 DNA is TGTGCCAGCAGTTTTTATCCCATCAGGGGTTGTTTGTCCTACGAGCAGTACTTC. The gene calls are TRBV27 and TRBJ2-7; D might be TRBD1 (6 bases). Per the germline V gene, CDR1 is MNHEY and CDR2 is SMNVEV (reference sequence). V was trimmed by 3 bases and J by 1 base, leaving 22 bases between them. The CDR3 runs 18 residues.

The chain is built from TRBV6-2 or TRBV6-3 and TRBJ2-4; D is uncertain. The CDR3 runs to 13 residues. CDR1 and CDR2 from the germline V gene are MNHEY and SVGEGT. Trimming cost V 2 bases and J 6 bases, with 8 bases left between them. Here the CDR3 reads CASSYAFGNIQYF. The CDR3 coding sequence is TGTGCCAGCAGTTACGCCTTTGGAAACATTCAGTACTTC.

The genes are TRBV5-1 and TRBJ1-4; D gene uncertain. Germline V gene sequence: CDR1 SGHRS, CDR2 YFSETQ. Trimming took off 4 bases at V and 8 bases at J, with 21 bases between the two ends. This CDR3 is 16 amino acids long. As DNA, the CDR3 is TGCGCCAGCAGCCGGAACGGGCCGACTCATGAGGAAAAACTGTTTTTT. Translating it yields CASSRNGPTHEEKLFF.

This clone was observed once. The rearrangement joins TRBV2 to TRBJ1-1; 7 positions agree with TRBD1. The length of the CDR3 is 15 residues. Germline values: CDR1 SNHLY, CDR2 FYNNEI. V trimming: 4 bases; J trimming: 4 bases; junction bases outside the gene matches: 9. This CDR3 is CASSVTGAGGTEAFF. In DNA form, the CDR3 reads TGTGCCAGCAGTGTTACAGGGGCAGGCGGCACTGAAGCTTTCTTT.

This chain uses TRBV27 with TRBJ1-2; no definite D call. CDR1 is MNHEY, CDR2 SMNVEV, per germline (reference sequence). There are 13 residues in the CDR3. With 4 bases removed from V and 2 bases from J, the gap between germline ends came to 8 bases. The CDR3 bases are TGTGCCAGCAGTTCGGGTATCAACTATGGCTACACCTTC. As protein: CASSSGINYGYTF.

This sequence joins TRBV5-5 and TRBJ2-5; TRBD1 agrees at 9 bases. CDR1 and CDR2 from the germline V gene are SGHKS and YYEKEE (reference sequence). With V trimmed by 2 bases and J by 9 bases, 5 bases remained unmatched. This CDR3 contains 13 residues. CDR3 in amino acids: CASSFPDRGSQYF. CDR3 in DNA: TGTGCCAGCAGCTTCCCGGACAGGGGCTCCCAGTACTTC.

V is TRBV9 and J is TRBJ1-2; D is unresolved. V gave up 0 bases and J gave up 0 bases, with 6 bases separating them. Germline values: CDR1 SGDLS, CDR2 YYNGEE. The length of the CDR3 is 14 residues. In DNA, the CDR3 is TGTGCCAGCAGCGTAGGGACTACTAACTATGGCTACACCTTC. Amino acids: CASSVGTTNYGYTF. The full variable domain, with the rest looked up from reference TRBV9 and TRBJ1-2, is DSGVTQTPKHLITATGQRVTLRCSPRSGDLSVYWYQQSLDQGLQFLIQYYNGEERAKGNILERFSAQQFPDLHSELNLSSLELGDSALYFCASSVGTTNYGYTFGSGTRLTVV.

V is TRBV19 and J is TRBJ1-5; a weak D match, TRBD1 (5 bases). CDR1 is LNHDA and CDR2 is SQIVND in the germline V gene (reference sequence). With 3 bases removed from V and 0 bases from J, the gap between germline ends came to 15 bases. CDR3 size: 17 residues. The CDR3 reads CASSMGPRGYSNQPQHF. Here the CDR3 DNA reads TGTGCCAGTAGTATGGGACCGCGGGGCTATAGCAATCAGCCCCAGCATTTT. Full variable domain (remainder filled in from reference TRBV19 and TRBJ1-5): DGGITQSPKYLFRKEGQNVTLSCEQNLNHDAMYWYRQDPGQGLRLIYYSQIVNDFQKGDIAEGYSVSREKKESFPLTVTSAQKNPTAFYLCASSMGPRGYSNQPQHFGDGTRLSIL.

The CDR3 spells CASSLGAYNEQFF. Here the CDR3 DNA reads TGTGCCAGCAGCTTGGGCGCTTACAATGAGCAGTTCTTC. The V and J genes are TRBV5-6 and TRBJ2-1; D not resolved. The V gene's germline CDR1 is SGHDT and CDR2 YYEEEE. Trimming stripped 0 bases from V and 4 bases from J, with 5 bases between. The CDR3 spans 13 residues.